These 17 T cell receptor beta chains came from one sample sequenced in a study of shared clonotypes between healthy human individuals. CD45RO negativity and positive selection for CCR7 defined naive CD8 cells, a population that excluded terminally differentiated effector memory CD45RA+ cells. Assay used: immunoSEQ multiplex PCR; TCRdb lists only in-frame clones, some missing. The sample has 600,000 or so clones, around 95% seen once; the top ten hold over 0.095%. Source material: naive CD8+ T cells sorted from blood. These receptors were taken from a woman in her 30s in good health.

This clone appeared once. The V call is TRBV5-1, the J call TRBJ2-1; the D is unclear. Germline V gene sequence: CDR1 SGHRS, CDR2 YFSETQ. This CDR3 is built from 11 residues. Trimming left V 1 base short and J 8 bases short, with 4 bases between. CDR3 in DNA: TGCGCCAGCAGCTTGACCTATGAGCAGTTCTTC. Translating it yields CASSLTYEQFF.

As to this clone: One end of the junction is discordant with germline, which a read error may explain. V is TRBV10-3 and J is TRBJ1-5; D remains ambiguous. This CDR3 is built from 13 residues. CDR1 and CDR2 (germline): ENHRY, SYGVKD. The DNA of the CDR3 is TGTGCCATAAGTGGGGATGGCAATCAGCCCCAGCATTTT. Translating gives CAISGDGNQPQHF.

This clone was detected only once. V gene TRBV9 combines with J gene TRBJ2-1; 7 bases line up with TRBD1. Germline assignment: CDR1 SGDLS and CDR2 YYNGEE. The CDR3 is 16 amino acids. With 4 bases clipped from V and 8 bases from J, the junction kept 15 bases outside the gene matches. In DNA form, the CDR3 reads TGTGCCAGCAGCCGAAATACAGGGGCTGGAGGCGATGAGCAGTTCTTC. Its translation: CASSRNTGAGGDEQFF. The variable domain in full, completed from reference TRBV9 and TRBJ2-1, reads DSGVTQTPKHLITATGQRVTLRCSPRSGDLSVYWYQQSLDQGLQFLIQYYNGEERAKGNILERFSAQQFPDLHSELNLSSLELGDSALYFCASSRNTGAGGDEQFFGPGTRLTVL.

This clone was detected only once. The V and J genes are TRBV27 and TRBJ2-1; 13 positions agree with TRBD2. Germline V lookup: CDR1 MNHEY, CDR2 SMNVEV (reference sequence). The CDR3 sequence is 15 residues long. Germline trimming cut 7 bases from V and 5 bases from J; bases unmatched to any gene: 5. The CDR3 DNA reads as TGTGCCAGCACAAAGGGGACTAGCGGGAACAATGAGCAGTTCTTC. Residues: CASTKGTSGNNEQFF.

CDR3 nucleotides: TGTGCCACCAGCGATGCGACTAGCGGGAGGATTGAGCAGTTCTTC. Translated, it gives CATSDATSGRIEQFF. The chain recombines TRBV15 with TRBJ2-1; 13 nucleotides match TRBD2. CDR1 is LNHNV and CDR2 is YYDKDF in the germline V gene (reference sequence). With V trimmed by 5 bases and J by 9 bases, 7 bases remained unmatched. CDR3 length equals 15 residues.

This chain connects TRBV10-1 to TRBJ2-7; D is unclear. V lost 1 base and J lost 4, with 5 bases in between. The CDR3 contains 12 residues. Germline loops: CDR1 WNHNN, CDR2 SYGVQD (reference sequence). CDR3 amino acids: CASSELSYEQYF. CDR3 bases: TGCGCCAGCAGTGAGTTGAGTTACGAGCAGTACTTC.

The chain couples TRBV4-1 to TRBJ2-5, with D unresolved. The germline V and J ends were trimmed by 4 bases and 2 bases, with 8 bases remaining between them. Germline CDR1 and CDR2: MGHRA and YSYEKL. The CDR3 length is 13 residues. The CDR3 DNA reads TGCGCCAGCAGCCTCAGGTTACAAGAGACCCAGTACTTC. It specifies CASSLRLQETQYF.

This chain joins TRBV19 and TRBJ1-1; D ambiguous. In germline, CDR1 is LNHDA, CDR2 SQIVND (reference sequence). The ends were cut back, 5 bases at V and 1 base at J, with 11 bases in the middle. The CDR3 is made up of 14 amino acids. CDR3 protein: CASSPDGENTEAFF. CDR3 DNA: TGTGCCAGTAGTCCCGACGGGGAGAACACTGAAGCTTTCTTT.

This clone occurred once. The same CDR3 arises from other DNA sequences in this sample as well. The gene calls are TRBV28 and TRBJ2-1; D is undetermined. Deletions cut 3 bases from V and 0 bases from J, with 6 bases between. Per the germline V gene, CDR1 is MDHEN and CDR2 is SYDVKM. This CDR3 is built from 14 residues. CDR3 residues: CASSFSSSYNEQFF. CDR3 bases: TGTGCCAGCAGTTTTAGTAGCTCCTACAATGAGCAGTTCTTC. The entire variable domain, with the rest obtained from reference TRBV28 and TRBJ2-1, is as follows: DVKVTQSSRYLVKRTGEKVFLECVQDMDHENMFWYRQDPGLGLRLIYFSYDVKMKEKGDIPEGYSVSREKKERFSLILESASTNQTSMYLCASSFSSSYNEQFFGPGTRLTVL.

This chain uses TRBV15 with TRBJ1-2; D gene unclear. Germline CDR1 reads LNHNV; CDR2 reads YYDKDF (reference sequence). This CDR3 is 17 amino acids long. V lost 5 bases and J 0 bases, leaving 19 bases between the germline ends. The CDR3 here is CATSVQQATSANYGYTF. CDR3 nucleotide sequence: TGTGCCACCAGCGTCCAACAAGCCACCTCAGCTAACTATGGCTACACCTTC.

The gene calls are TRBV7-3 and TRBJ1-2, with D tentatively TRBD1 (6 bases). This CDR3 is 15 amino acids long. V dropped 3 bases and J dropped 4 bases, with 15 bases sitting between them. Germline V gene data show CDR1 as SGHTA and CDR2 as FQGTGA. The CDR3 DNA is TGTGCCAGCAGCTTGTCGAGGACAGAGACCTATGGCTACACCTTC. As protein: CASSLSRTETYGYTF.

V usage is TRBV28 and J usage is TRBJ2-4; D is unresolved. The length of the CDR3 is 13 residues. Germline V gives CDR1 MDHEN, CDR2 SYDVKM. Trimming took off 1 base at V and 8 bases at J, with 9 bases between the two ends. In DNA form, the CDR3 reads TGTGCCAGCAGTTTATTGGGGTGGGACATTCAGTACTTC. Residues: CASSLLGWDIQYF.

The gene calls are TRBV6-5 and TRBJ1-1; D remains unclear. CDR1 is MNHEY and CDR2 is SVGAGI in the germline V gene. Trimming removed 4 bases at V and 7 bases at J, with 19 bases between. The CDR3 is 15 amino acids. CDR3 DNA: TGTGCCAGCAGTTTAAGGCCCGGGTCGGGAGTTGAAGCTTTCTTT. Translated, it gives CASSLRPGSGVEAFF.

This chain uses TRBV7-8 with TRBJ1-4, with 11 bases lining up with TRBD1. From germline, CDR1 is SGHVS and CDR2 FQNEAQ. The CDR3 is made up of 14 amino acids. The V segment lost 5 bases and the J segment 9 bases; nucleotides outside the gene matches: 5. This CDR3 reads CASSPDRGLQKLFF. In DNA, the CDR3 is TGTGCCAGCAGCCCGGACAGGGGGCTCCAAAAACTGTTTTTT.

The V gene is TRBV19, the J gene TRBJ2-7; 12 bases align to TRBD2. This CDR3 is built from 16 residues. The V and J ends lost 3 bases and 7 bases, in that order; junction bases with no gene match: 10. The germline V gene encodes CDR1 LNHDA and CDR2 SQIVND (reference sequence). The CDR3 bases are TGTGCCAGTAGTATCCTAGCGGGAGGGGCTTTGGAAGAGCAGTACTTC. Amino acid sequence: CASSILAGGALEEQYF.

The rearrangement links TRBV28 to TRBJ2-1; perhaps TRBD2 as D (7 bases). The CDR3 is 14 amino acids. The V and J ends lost 6 bases and 7 bases respectively, with 16 bases between them. Per germline, CDR1 MDHEN and CDR2 SYDVKM. CDR3 protein: CASRPQGAGNEQFF. CDR3 nucleotides: TGTGCCAGCAGACCACAGGGAGCGGGAAATGAGCAGTTCTTC.

Comment on this clone: The same CDR3 arises from other DNA sequences in this sample as well. The rearrangement uses TRBV2 and TRBJ1-1; D unresolved. The CDR3 is made up of 9 amino acids. CDR1 is SNHLY and CDR2 is FYNNEI in the germline V gene. V lost 5 bases and J lost 8, with 3 bases in between. DNA of the CDR3: TGTGCCAGCAGTTCAGAAGCTTTCTTT. Amino acid sequence: CASSSEAFF.